A selection of T cell receptor beta chains follows, all from one sample in a study of T-cell memory formation after mild COVID-19. TCRdb processed the 5' RACE reads anew with MiXCR; each CDR3 protein has one entry. The repertoire holds 550,000 to 650,000 distinct CDR3 sequences, with 17% as singletons. Sequencing input: PBMCs or a T cell subset sorted from them (not recorded which). Receptors originate from an adult woman who had mild COVID-19 (a few samples of this study predate the infection). Cell type and time point are not known. The CDR3 runs from the conserved cysteine through the conserved F or W. The order of the fields is J gene, V gene, CDR3 protein.

>TRBJ1-5|TRBV12-3/TRBV12-4
CASSLGYDQPQHF
>TRBJ2-3|TRBV30
CAWTDGSTDTQYF
>TRBJ2-1|TRBV9
CASSDGLAGGLEQFF
>TRBJ2-2|TRBV7-3
CASSLALYRGHTGELFF
>TRBJ2-1|TRBV7-2
CASSLVVGRRSSYNEQFF
>TRBJ2-3|TRBV28
CASSSPGTGRQDTQYF
>TRBJ2-4|TRBV11-1
CASSPDGQVRYF
>TRBJ1-2|TRBV5-5
CASSLWGQGVSNGYTF
>TRBJ1-1|TRBV7-9
CASSLEESRWGNTEAFF
>TRBJ1-1|TRBV5-6
CASSLEVFGTEAFF
>TRBJ2-2|TRBV2
CASRTDWNTGELFF
>TRBJ2-1|TRBV19
CASSPGGGLNEQFF
>TRBJ2-7|TRBV4-1
CASSPPEGSREQYF
>TRBJ1-2|TRBV9
CASSGWRGRPNYGYTF
>TRBJ2-5|TRBV7-9
CASSFLGGRETQYF
>TRBJ2-7|TRBV25-1
CASSVGTGGYEQYF
>TRBJ1-2|TRBV24-1
CATSDFPGYGYTF
>TRBJ1-2|TRBV4-1
CASSPTHSGYGYTF
>TRBJ2-7|TRBV5-1
CASSKQGRTYEQYF
>TRBJ1-3|TRBV7-6
CASSSDRVPGNTIYF